This T cell receptor (beta chain) was sequenced in a study of T cells after yellow fever vaccination. Germline CDR1 and CDR2: MNHEY and SVGAGI. This CDR3 has 13 residues. The V gene lost 3 bases and the J gene lost 4 bases, with 9 bases spanning the gap. 5'RACE template switching produced TCR cDNA carrying a universal primer site and UMIs. TCRdb ran MiXCR on the 5' RACE reads and lists one entry per CDR3 protein. This sample yields about 320,000 distinct CDR3 sequences, of which roughly 10% are seen a single time; approximately 3% belongs to the top ten. As regards this clonotype: What it binds is unknown.

Overall study findings and caveats: Researchers cautioned that FACS-sorted repertoires could harbor abundant clonotypes contaminating from the bulk population. Most primary-vaccination clones recurred post-booster (around 95% CD4, 88% CD8).

This clonotype was sampled from a man aged 18 to 29 who received the YFV17D yellow fever vaccine. The V and J genes are TRBV6-5 and TRBJ1-2; D is ambiguous. This sample comprised CD4+ T cells sorted from PBMCs, obtained 45 days after the yellow fever booster vaccination. This CDR3 reads CASSYSWSYGYTF. The CDR3 DNA reads TGTGCCAGCAGTTATTCGTGGTCCTATGGCTACACCTTC.